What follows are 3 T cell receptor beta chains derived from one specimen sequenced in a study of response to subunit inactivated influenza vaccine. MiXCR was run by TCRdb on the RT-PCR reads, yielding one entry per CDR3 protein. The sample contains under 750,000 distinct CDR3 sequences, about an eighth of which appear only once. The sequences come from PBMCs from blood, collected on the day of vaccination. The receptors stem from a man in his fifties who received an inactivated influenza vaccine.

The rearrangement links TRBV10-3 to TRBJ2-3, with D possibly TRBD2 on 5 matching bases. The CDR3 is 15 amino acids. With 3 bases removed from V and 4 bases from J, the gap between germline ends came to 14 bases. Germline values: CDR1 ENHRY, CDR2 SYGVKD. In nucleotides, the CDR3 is TGTGCCATCAGTGACATCAGGACTGGATCAGATACGCAGTATTTT. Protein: CAISDIRTGSDTQYF.

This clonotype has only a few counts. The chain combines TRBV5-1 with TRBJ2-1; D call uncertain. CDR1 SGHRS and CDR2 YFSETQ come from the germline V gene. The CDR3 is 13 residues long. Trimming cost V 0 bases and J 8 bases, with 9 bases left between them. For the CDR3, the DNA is TGCGCCAGCAGCTTGGGCCACGCCGATGAGCAGTTCTTC. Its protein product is CASSLGHADEQFF.

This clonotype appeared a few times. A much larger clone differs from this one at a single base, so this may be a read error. CDR3 in amino acids: CASSPGANVLTF. The CDR3 DNA is TGTGCCAGCAGTCCTGGGGCCAACGTCCTGACTTTC. This chain connects TRBV12-3 or TRBV12-4 to TRBJ2-6; D not resolved. The ends were cut back, 5 bases at V and 2 bases at J, with 1 base in the middle. The CDR3 is 12 residues long.